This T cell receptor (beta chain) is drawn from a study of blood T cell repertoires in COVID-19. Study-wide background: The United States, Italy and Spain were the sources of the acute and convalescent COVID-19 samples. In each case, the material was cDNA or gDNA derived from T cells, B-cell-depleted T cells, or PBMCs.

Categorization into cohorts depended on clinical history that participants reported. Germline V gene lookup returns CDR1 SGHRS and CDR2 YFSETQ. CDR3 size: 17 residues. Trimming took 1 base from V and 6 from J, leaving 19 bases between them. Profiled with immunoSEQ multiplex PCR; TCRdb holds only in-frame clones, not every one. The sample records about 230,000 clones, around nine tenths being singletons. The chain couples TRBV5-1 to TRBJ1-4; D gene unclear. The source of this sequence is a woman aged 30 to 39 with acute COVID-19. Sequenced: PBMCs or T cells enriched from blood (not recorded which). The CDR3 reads CASSLYYGRGSYEKLFF. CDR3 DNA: TGCGCCAGCAGCTTGTACTATGGGAGAGGTTCTTATGAAAAACTGTTTTTT.